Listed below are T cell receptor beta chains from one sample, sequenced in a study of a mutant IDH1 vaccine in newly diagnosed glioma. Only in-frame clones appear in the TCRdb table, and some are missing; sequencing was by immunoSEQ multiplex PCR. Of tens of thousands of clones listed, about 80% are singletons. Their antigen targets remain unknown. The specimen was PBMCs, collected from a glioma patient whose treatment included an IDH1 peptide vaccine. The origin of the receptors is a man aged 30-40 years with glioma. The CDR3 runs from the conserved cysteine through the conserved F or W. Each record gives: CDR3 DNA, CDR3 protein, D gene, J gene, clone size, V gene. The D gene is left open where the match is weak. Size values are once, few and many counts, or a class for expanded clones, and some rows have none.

cdr3_nt: TGTGCCTGGAGTGTAACGGATTCCTATGGCTACACCTTC
cdr3_aa: CAWSVTDSYGYTF
d_call: NA
j_call: TRBJ1-2
clone_size: few
v_call: TRBV30

cdr3_nt: TGCGCCAGCAGCCAAGGACAGGGCTCCTACGAGCAGTACTTC
cdr3_aa: CASSQGQGSYEQYF
d_call: TRBD1
j_call: TRBJ2-7
clone_size: NA
v_call: TRBV4-3

cdr3_nt: TGTGCCAGCAGCCAGGATTCGGGACGGAAAATTAACAATGAGCAGTTCTTC
cdr3_aa: CASSQDSGRKINNEQFF
d_call: NA
j_call: TRBJ2-1
clone_size: NA
v_call: TRBV4-2

cdr3_nt: TGTGCCAGCAGCAAACAACCGGGACCGGATTACTTC
cdr3_aa: CASSKQPGPDYF
d_call: NA
j_call: TRBJ2-5
clone_size: few
v_call: TRBV7-9

cdr3_nt: TGTGCCAGCAGTCGACAGGGCGTAAGCACCGGGGAGCTGTTTTTT
cdr3_aa: CASSRQGVSTGELFF
d_call: TRBD1
j_call: TRBJ2-2
clone_size: NA
v_call: TRBV6-5

cdr3_nt: TGTGCCAGCAGCTACGACGGAAACTATGGCTACACCTTC
cdr3_aa: CASSYDGNYGYTF
d_call: NA
j_call: TRBJ1-2
clone_size: once
v_call: TRBV5-5

cdr3_nt: TGTGCCAGCATCCTGAACACTGAAGCTTTCTTT
cdr3_aa: CASILNTEAFF
d_call: NA
j_call: TRBJ1-1
clone_size: NA
v_call: TRBV6-1

cdr3_nt: TGTGCCAGCTCACCCACAGCCTTGGTCGATGAAGCTTTCTTT
cdr3_aa: CASSPTALVDEAFF
d_call: NA
j_call: TRBJ1-1
clone_size: NA
v_call: TRBV18

cdr3_nt: TGTGCCAGCAGTTACCAGGCAGGGGACCCGGTTGGCTACACCTTC
cdr3_aa: CASSYQAGDPVGYTF
d_call: NA
j_call: TRBJ1-2
clone_size: NA
v_call: TRBV6-6

cdr3_nt: TGTGCCAGCAGCCTGACAGGGGTTTCCTACGAGCAGTACTTC
cdr3_aa: CASSLTGVSYEQYF
d_call: TRBD1
j_call: TRBJ2-7
clone_size: NA
v_call: TRBV7-9

cdr3_nt: TGTGCCAGCAGCTCCGGGGCGCTCGGCTACACCTTC
cdr3_aa: CASSSGALGYTF
d_call: NA
j_call: TRBJ1-2
clone_size: NA
v_call: TRBV28

cdr3_nt: TGTGCCAGCAGTTACGCGGGACAGTTATACGAGCAGTACTTC
cdr3_aa: CASSYAGQLYEQYF
d_call: NA
j_call: TRBJ2-7
clone_size: NA
v_call: TRBV27

cdr3_nt: TGTGCCAGCAGCCTAAAGACAGGGGCTGGCGGCTACACCTTC
cdr3_aa: CASSLKTGAGGYTF
d_call: TRBD1
j_call: TRBJ1-2
clone_size: NA
v_call: TRBV5-4

cdr3_nt: TGCAGCGTTGGGGTTTGGGATGAGCAGTTCTTC
cdr3_aa: CSVGVWDEQFF
d_call: NA
j_call: TRBJ2-1
clone_size: NA
v_call: TRBV29-1

cdr3_nt: TGCGCCAGCAGCCAAGAATTCCAATTAACAGCCTATAACTATGGCTACACCTTC
cdr3_aa: CASSQEFQLTAYNYGYTF
d_call: NA
j_call: TRBJ1-2
clone_size: once
v_call: TRBV4-3

cdr3_nt: TGTGCCAGCAGCCCGGACACGGGGAGCGGTTCACCCCTCCACTTT
cdr3_aa: CASSPDTGSGSPLHF
d_call: NA
j_call: TRBJ1-6
clone_size: NA
v_call: TRBV7-6

cdr3_nt: TGCGCCAGCAGCCAAGGGACCGAGCCTTGGGGCTACACCTTC
cdr3_aa: CASSQGTEPWGYTF
d_call: NA
j_call: TRBJ1-2
clone_size: NA
v_call: TRBV4-1

cdr3_nt: TGTGCCAGCAGCGTAGAACAGAACACCGGGGAGCTGTTTTTT
cdr3_aa: CASSVEQNTGELFF
d_call: NA
j_call: TRBJ2-2
clone_size: NA
v_call: TRBV9

cdr3_nt: TGTGCCAGCAGCTTAGAGTATTCTGAGCAGTTCTTC
cdr3_aa: CASSLEYSEQFF
d_call: NA
j_call: TRBJ2-1
clone_size: NA
v_call: TRBV7-9

cdr3_nt: TGTGCCACCCTGGATGGGGCGGATAAGATCACTGAAGCTTTCTTT
cdr3_aa: CATLDGADKITEAFF
d_call: NA
j_call: TRBJ1-1
clone_size: NA
v_call: TRBV7-2

cdr3_nt: TGTGCCACCAGCAGCGACAGGGGTACTGAAGCTTTCTTT
cdr3_aa: CATSSDRGTEAFF
d_call: TRBD1
j_call: TRBJ1-1
clone_size: NA
v_call: TRBV15

cdr3_nt: TGCGCCAGCAGCCAAGATCTAGGGGGCGGCACCGGGGAGCTGTTTTTT
cdr3_aa: CASSQDLGGGTGELFF
d_call: TRBD1
j_call: TRBJ2-2
clone_size: NA
v_call: TRBV4-3

cdr3_nt: TGTGCCATCAGTGCGGATGGACAGGTGAACTATAATTCACCCCTCCACTTT
cdr3_aa: CAISADGQVNYNSPLHF
d_call: TRBD1
j_call: TRBJ1-6
clone_size: NA
v_call: TRBV10-3

cdr3_nt: TGCGCCAGCAGCCAAGCGGGCAGGGTTAGGGGTCAGCCCCAGCATTTT
cdr3_aa: CASSQAGRVRGQPQHF
d_call: NA
j_call: TRBJ1-5
clone_size: NA
v_call: TRBV4-1

cdr3_nt: TGCGCCAGCAGCCAAGGACTAGCGCCTTCCTACGAGCAGTACTTC
cdr3_aa: CASSQGLAPSYEQYF
d_call: TRBD2
j_call: TRBJ2-7
clone_size: NA
v_call: TRBV4-1

cdr3_nt: TGTGCCAGCAGCCCTCCGGGGCAGGGGAAGGATGCAGATACGCAGTATTTT
cdr3_aa: CASSPPGQGKDADTQYF
d_call: NA
j_call: TRBJ2-3
clone_size: NA
v_call: TRBV6-4

cdr3_nt: TGTGCCAGCAGCTTGCCCACAGGGTGGATTGTACAGCCCCAGCATTTT
cdr3_aa: CASSLPTGWIVQPQHF
d_call: NA
j_call: TRBJ1-5
clone_size: NA
v_call: TRBV5-8

cdr3_nt: TGCGCCAGCAGCCAATCTTACACCAGCAATCAGCCCCAGCATTTT
cdr3_aa: CASSQSYTSNQPQHF
d_call: NA
j_call: TRBJ1-5
clone_size: NA
v_call: TRBV4-1

cdr3_nt: TGTGCCAGCGAGGCTGGGGAGGGGGGGTCCGGGGAGCTGTTTTTT
cdr3_aa: CASEAGEGGSGELFF
d_call: NA
j_call: TRBJ2-2
clone_size: NA
v_call: TRBV6-1

cdr3_nt: TGTGCCAGCAGCTTATTGGGCACTGAAGCTTTCTTT
cdr3_aa: CASSLLGTEAFF
d_call: NA
j_call: TRBJ1-1
clone_size: few
v_call: TRBV7-9

cdr3_nt: TGTGCCTGGAGAGGGACAGGGTACGAGACCCAGTACTTC
cdr3_aa: CAWRGTGYETQYF
d_call: TRBD1
j_call: TRBJ2-5
clone_size: NA
v_call: TRBV30

cdr3_nt: TGTGCCAGCAGTGTTTCACTAGCGATCAATGAGCAGTTCTTC
cdr3_aa: CASSVSLAINEQFF
d_call: TRBD2
j_call: TRBJ2-1
clone_size: once
v_call: TRBV2

cdr3_nt: TGTGCCAGCAGCTTAGCGGCGGGGGGAAAAGATACGCAGTATTTT
cdr3_aa: CASSLAAGGKDTQYF
d_call: TRBD2
j_call: TRBJ2-3
clone_size: NA
v_call: TRBV7-6

cdr3_nt: TGTGCCAGCAGGAAAGACGGGGGGCTCGCGTCCGGTGAGCAGTTCTTC
cdr3_aa: CASRKDGGLASGEQFF
d_call: NA
j_call: TRBJ2-1
clone_size: NA
v_call: TRBV2

cdr3_nt: TGTGCCAGTAGTAGACAGGAAGGCTCCTACGAGCAGTACTTC
cdr3_aa: CASSRQEGSYEQYF
d_call: NA
j_call: TRBJ2-7
clone_size: NA
v_call: TRBV19

cdr3_nt: TGTGCCAGCAGCCTGGCAGGAGGGTCGAACACTGAAGCTTTCTTT
cdr3_aa: CASSLAGGSNTEAFF
d_call: NA
j_call: TRBJ1-1
clone_size: NA
v_call: TRBV7-3

cdr3_nt: TGTGCCAGCAGCCACCGCTGGGGGCGGAGCACTGAAGCTTTCTTT
cdr3_aa: CASSHRWGRSTEAFF
d_call: NA
j_call: TRBJ1-1
clone_size: NA
v_call: TRBV14

cdr3_nt: TGTGCCAGCAGCCCGACAGGGGCCTACGAGCAGTACTTC
cdr3_aa: CASSPTGAYEQYF
d_call: TRBD1
j_call: TRBJ2-7
clone_size: NA
v_call: TRBV5-6

cdr3_nt: TGTGCCAGCAGCACTAGACAGGACGTGAACTTC
cdr3_aa: CASSTRQDVNF
d_call: NA
j_call: TRBJ1-2
clone_size: NA
v_call: TRBV7-9

cdr3_nt: TGTGCCAGCAGCGACTCCCCGGGACAGGGAGGCTATGGCTACACCTTC
cdr3_aa: CASSDSPGQGGYGYTF
d_call: TRBD1
j_call: TRBJ1-2
clone_size: NA
v_call: TRBV28

cdr3_nt: TGTGCCAGCAGCCTCGCTAGCGGGGGGGCCGGGGAGCTGTTTTTT
cdr3_aa: CASSLASGGAGELFF
d_call: TRBD2
j_call: TRBJ2-2
clone_size: NA
v_call: TRBV5-5

cdr3_nt: TGTGCCAGCAGTTTACTTAGGGGGGCGAACACTGAAGCTTTCTTT
cdr3_aa: CASSLLRGANTEAFF
d_call: NA
j_call: TRBJ1-1
clone_size: NA
v_call: TRBV27

cdr3_nt: TGCGCCAGCGCCTGGGGTCAGAACACTGAAGCTTTCTTT
cdr3_aa: CASAWGQNTEAFF
d_call: NA
j_call: TRBJ1-1
clone_size: once
v_call: TRBV5-1